This T cell receptor (beta chain) was captured in a study of post-analysis software for immune sequencing data. Prepared TCR beta cDNA libraries contained unique molecular identifiers. Using its own MiXCR run on the PCR reads, TCRdb lists one record per CDR3 protein. The sample includes roughly 430,000 distinct CDR3 sequences, 39% of them seen just once. General study points: TRBV5-6, TRBV5-1 and TRBV20-1 belonged to a set of roughly five TRBV segments that were more frequent in patients than controls. Multiple sclerosis patients showed significantly lower normalized Chao1 diversity than controls did. When the samples were clustered directly with F measure, those that had been prepared in the same batch showed strong co-clustering.

This clonotype occurred a few times. The antigen remains unidentified. Per germline, CDR1 SQVTM and CDR2 ANQGSEA. The CDR3 loop spans 14 amino acids. The V segment lost 3 bases and the J segment 10 bases; nucleotides outside the gene matches: 6. This chain uses TRBV29-1 with TRBJ2-1; 13 bases line up with TRBD2. The source material was blood. The source is a girl aged 2 to 10 with multiple sclerosis. The DNA for the CDR3 is TGCAGCGTTGATAGGGGACTAGCGGGAAGGGAGCAGTTCTTC. Translated: CSVDRGLAGREQFF.